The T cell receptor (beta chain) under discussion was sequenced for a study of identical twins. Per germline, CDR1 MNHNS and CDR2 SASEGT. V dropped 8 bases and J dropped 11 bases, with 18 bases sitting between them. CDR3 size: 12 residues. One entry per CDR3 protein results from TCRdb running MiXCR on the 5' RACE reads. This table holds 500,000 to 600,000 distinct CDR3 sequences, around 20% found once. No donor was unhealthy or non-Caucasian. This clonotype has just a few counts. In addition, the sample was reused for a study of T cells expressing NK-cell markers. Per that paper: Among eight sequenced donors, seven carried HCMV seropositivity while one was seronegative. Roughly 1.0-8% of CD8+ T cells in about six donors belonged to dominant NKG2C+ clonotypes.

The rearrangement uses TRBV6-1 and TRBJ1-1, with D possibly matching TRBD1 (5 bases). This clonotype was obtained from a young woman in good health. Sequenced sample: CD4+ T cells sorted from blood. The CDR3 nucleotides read TGTGCCAGCCCTGGGGCAGGGAAGGGTGCTTTCTTT. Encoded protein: CASPGAGKGAFF.